The clone carrying this T cell receptor beta chain was picked up a small number of times. Its antigen remains unknown. These data come from a study of STAT5B mutations in CD4+ large granular lymphocyte leukemia. The data were produced by immunoSEQ multiplex PCR, yet TCRdb's version contains in-frame clones alone and is incomplete. This sample has roughly 34,000 clones; 75% to 85% occur once, and the top ten carry around 4.3%. Notes on the study in general: Main leukemic clonotypes were patient-specific, but 25% appeared at low frequency elsewhere.

From germline, CDR1 is KGHSH and CDR2 LQKENI. V lost 9 bases and J 7 bases, leaving 12 bases between the germline ends. CDR3 length: 12 residues. The chain recombines TRBV18 with TRBJ2-2, with no clear D. Material: CD4+ T cells from blood buffy coats. The sequence derives from a human donor in good health. The CDR3 DNA reads as TGTGCCAGTTGGATGACGGGCGGGGAGCTGTTTTTT. Amino acid sequence: CASWMTGGELFF.